These T cell receptor beta chains were read from a single sample in a study of T cell responses to AZD1222 COVID-19 vaccine. Clones were read by immunoSEQ multiplex PCR, and TCRdb kept only the in-frame ones, dropping some. The table records about 180,000 clones, approximately 95% of them present only once. Sequenced material: peripheral blood, taken 28 days after the second dose of the MenACWY control vaccine. Every receptor here comes from an adult who received the MenACWY meningococcal vaccine as a control. Both conserved end residues are part of each CDR3. The D gene is left open where the match is weak. A clone size is listed for some rows: how often the clone was seen (once, few, many), or a class if it is expanded.

d_gene,j_gene,abundance,v_gene,CDR3nt,CDR3aa
.,TRBJ1-1,.,TRBV19,TGTGCCAGTACCACCGGGACGGGGAACACTGAAGCTTTCTTT,CASTTGTGNTEAFF
TRBD1,TRBJ2-7,.,TRBV7-8,TGTGCCAGCAGCTCCCTTGACTTCCGGGACAGGGAGGGGGACGAGCAGTACTTC,CASSSLDFRDREGDEQYF
TRBD1,TRBJ2-7,few,TRBV19,TGTGCCAGTGGTAACAGGGGGCTGGAGCAGTACTTC,CASGNRGLEQYF
.,TRBJ1-1,.,TRBV3-1/TRBV3-2,TGTGCCAGCAGCCAAGGATTGAACACTGAAGCTTTCTTT,CASSQGLNTEAFF
.,TRBJ2-3,.,TRBV9,TGTGCCAGCAGCGTAGACGGCGGGGGCACAGATACGCAGTATTTT,CASSVDGGGTDTQYF
TRBD2,TRBJ2-3,.,TRBV28,TGTGCCAGCAGTTTAGGGACTAGCGGGGTCGCAGATACGCAGTATTTT,CASSLGTSGVADTQYF
TRBD2,TRBJ2-7,.,TRBV7-8,TGTGCCAGCAATGGGCGGGGGGCCTTCGACGAGCAGTACTTC,CASNGRGAFDEQYF
TRBD1,TRBJ2-6,.,TRBV24-1,TGTGCCACCCTTTGGACAGGCAACATTCCCATCTCTGGGGCCAACGTCCTGACTTTC,CATLWTGNIPISGANVLTF
.,TRBJ2-2,.,TRBV5-1,TGCGCCAGCAGCTTCTTCGGCTCACGGGTAGACACCGGGGAGCTGTTTTTT,CASSFFGSRVDTGELFF
.,TRBJ2-2,.,TRBV5-1,TGCGCCAGCAGCTGGAGGGGTCGCACCGGGGAGCTGTTTTTT,CASSWRGRTGELFF
.,TRBJ1-5,once,TRBV19,TGTGCCAGTAGTATAGTGCCAGGGCATCAGCCCCAGCATTTT,CASSIVPGHQPQHF
.,TRBJ1-3,.,TRBV11-2,TGTGCCAGCAGCCGCGACAGTATCTCTGGAAACACCATATATTTT,CASSRDSISGNTIYF
TRBD1,TRBJ1-2,.,TRBV28,TGTGCCAGCGTGGACAGGGGGCGATCCTACTATGGCTACACCTTC,CASVDRGRSYYGYTF
.,TRBJ2-3,.,TRBV4-3,TGCGCCAGCAGCCAAGATGGCAGCGCTAGCACAGATACGCAGTATTTT,CASSQDGSASTDTQYF
TRBD2,TRBJ2-1,.,TRBV6-5,TGTGCCAGCAGTTACACAAGCGGGGGGGCCGATGAGCAGTTCTTC,CASSYTSGGADEQFF
.,TRBJ1-5,.,TRBV4-1,TGCGCCAGCAGATGGACAGACAATAGCAATCAGCCCCAGCATTTT,CASRWTDNSNQPQHF
.,TRBJ1-1,once,TRBV5-1,TGCGCCAGCAGCTTGGATTTACGGGGCGAAGCTTTCTTT,CASSLDLRGEAFF
.,TRBJ1-5,.,TRBV2,TGTGCCAGCAAAGGTGAGAGCAATCAGCCCCAGCATTTT,CASKGESNQPQHF
.,TRBJ1-6,.,TRBV24-1,TGTGCCACCAGTGATTTGGGATCACCCCTCCACTTT,CATSDLGSPLHF
.,TRBJ1-2,.,TRBV3-1/TRBV3-2,TGTGCCAGCACCCAGGCGTGGGGTACCCCATATGGCTACACCTTC,CASTQAWGTPYGYTF
TRBD1,TRBJ1-1,.,TRBV5-5,TGTGCCAGCAGCTTAAACAGGGGGCGGAACACTGAAGCTTTCTTT,CASSLNRGRNTEAFF
TRBD1,TRBJ1-4,.,TRBV27,TGTGCCAGCAGTTTATCCTCGACAGGGACTGAAAAACTGTTTTTT,CASSLSSTGTEKLFF
.,TRBJ2-7,.,TRBV5-5,TGTGCCAGCGGGGGCGGGTTAAGGGGTTACGAGCAGTACTTC,CASGGGLRGYEQYF
.,TRBJ2-3,.,TRBV30,TGTGCCGCCCGAGGGGGTACAGATACGCAGTATTTT,CAARGGTDTQYF
TRBD1,TRBJ2-2,.,TRBV27,TGTGCCAGCAGTCACCAAGGACAGGGTCCCACCGGGGAGCTGTTTTTT,CASSHQGQGPTGELFF
.,TRBJ1-1,.,TRBV5-1,TGCGCCAGCAGCTTGGCCTGGGGGGGCATGAACACTGAAGCTTTCTTT,CASSLAWGGMNTEAFF